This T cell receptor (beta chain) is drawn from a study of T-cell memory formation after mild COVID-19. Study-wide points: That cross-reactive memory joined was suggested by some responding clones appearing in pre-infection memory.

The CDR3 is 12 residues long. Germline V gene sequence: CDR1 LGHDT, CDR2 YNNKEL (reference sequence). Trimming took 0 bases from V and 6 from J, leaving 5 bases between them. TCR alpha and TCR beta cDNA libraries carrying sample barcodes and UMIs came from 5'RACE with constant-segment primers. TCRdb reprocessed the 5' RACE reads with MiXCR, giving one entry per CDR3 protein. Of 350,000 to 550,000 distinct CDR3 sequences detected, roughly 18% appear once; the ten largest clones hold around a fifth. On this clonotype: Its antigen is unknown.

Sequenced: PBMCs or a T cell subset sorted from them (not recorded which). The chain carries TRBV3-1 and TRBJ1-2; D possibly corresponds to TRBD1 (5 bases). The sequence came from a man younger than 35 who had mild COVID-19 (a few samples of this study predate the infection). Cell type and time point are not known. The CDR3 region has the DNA TGTGCCAGCAGCCAAGAGGGGCATGGCTACACCTTC. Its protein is CASSQEGHGYTF. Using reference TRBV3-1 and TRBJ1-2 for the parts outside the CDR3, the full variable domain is DTAVSQTPKYLVTQMGNDKSIKCEQNLGHDTMYWYKQDSKKFLKIMFSYNNKELIINETVPNRFSPKSPDKAHLNLHINSLELGDSAVYFCASSQEGHGYTFGSGTRLTVV.